These 9 T cell receptor beta chains originate from one sample sequenced in a study of OX40 agonist ivuxolimab in advanced cancers. Repertoires were generated with immunoSEQ multiplex PCR, while TCRdb's copy carries only in-frame clones and drops some. This sample has some 83,000 clones; around 84% occur once, and the top ten carry roughly 7.3%. The material was CD4+ or CD8+ T cells sorted from blood, obtained in a trial of the OX40 agonist ivuxolimab. The receptors originated from an adult with an advanced solid tumor such as melanoma, head and neck, liver or kidney cancer.

The V call is TRBV27, the J call TRBJ1-5; D unresolved. The V end lost 3 bases, the J end lost 0 bases, and 9 bases lay between the germline ends. The CDR3 length is 15 residues. CDR1 is MNHEY, CDR2 SMNVEV, per germline (reference sequence). In nucleotides, the CDR3 is TGTGCCAGCAGTTTCAGGAGGGATAGCAATCAGCCCCAGCATTTT. It codes for CASSFRRDSNQPQHF.

This chain joins TRBV5-6 and TRBJ2-5; 9 nucleotides match TRBD1. This CDR3 spans 14 amino acids. V lost 6 bases and J lost 5; bases outside the gene matches: 8. Germline V lookup: CDR1 SGHDT, CDR2 YYEEEE. The CDR3 coding sequence is TGTGCCAGCACCGAACAGGGGGCGCGGGAGACCCAGTACTTC. Protein: CASTEQGARETQYF.

The V call is TRBV7-9, the J call TRBJ1-6, with 7 bases lining up with TRBD1. CDR1 SEHNR and CDR2 FQNEAQ come from the germline V gene (reference sequence). The CDR3 is 14 residues long. The V and J ends lost 5 bases and 10 bases, in that order; junction bases with no gene match: 8. CDR3: CASSPTGAGSPLHF. The CDR3 DNA reads TGTGCCAGCAGCCCTACAGGGGCCGGATCACCCCTCCACTTT.

CDR3 loop: CASSLNYGDSYNEQFF. CDR3 in DNA: TGTGCCAGCAGCTTAAACTACGGGGACTCCTACAATGAGCAGTTCTTC. V usage is TRBV11-2 and J usage is TRBJ2-1, with D possibly TRBD2 on 5 matching bases. CDR1 is SGHAT, CDR2 FQNNGV, per germline. Trimming removed 2 bases from V and 0 bases from J, with 11 bases in between. CDR3 size: 16 residues.

The rearrangement joins TRBV30 to TRBJ2-7; 8 bases map to TRBD1. Germline lookup yields CDR1 GTSNPN and CDR2 SVGIG (reference sequence). V trimming: 2 bases; J trimming: 6 bases; junction bases outside the gene matches: 6. The CDR3 length is 13 residues. CDR3 sequence reads: CAWSLQGASEQYF. The CDR3 nucleotides read TGTGCCTGGAGTTTGCAGGGGGCATCCGAGCAGTACTTC.

The rearrangement links TRBV7-9 to TRBJ2-5, with D possibly TRBD1 on 5 matching bases. This CDR3 spans 14 amino acids. Per the germline V gene, CDR1 is SEHNR and CDR2 is FQNEAQ (reference sequence). The V end was cut by 5 bases, the J end by 2 bases, with 12 bases between. The CDR3: CASSMDKGQETQYF. Here the CDR3 DNA reads TGTGCCAGCAGCATGGACAAGGGGCAAGAGACCCAGTACTTC.

This chain links TRBV11-2 with TRBJ2-7; tentative D call: TRBD1 (6 bases). V shed 3 bases and J shed 3 bases, with 9 bases lying between them. The CDR3 consists of 13 residues. Germline lookup yields CDR1 SGHAT and CDR2 FQNNGV. CDR3 in amino acids: CASSLDSLYEQYF. CDR3 bases: TGTGCCAGCAGCTTGGACAGTCTCTACGAGCAGTACTTC. Complete variable domain (other parts from reference TRBV11-2 and TRBJ2-7): EAGVAQSPRYKIIEKRQSVAFWCNPISGHATLYWYQQILGQGPKLLIQFQNNGVVDDSQLPKDRFSAERLKGVDSTLKIQPAKLEDSAVYLCASSLDSLYEQYFGPGTRLTVT.

The J gene is TRBJ1-4, the V gene TRBV6-1; possible D gene TRBD1, 6 bases. The CDR3 length is 13 residues. The V gene's germline CDR1 is MNHNS and CDR2 SASEGT. Trimming left V 7 bases short and J 8 bases short, with 14 bases between. The CDR3 loop is CASNGQSLEKLFF. CDR3 sequence (DNA): TGTGCCAGCAACGGACAGTCCTTAGAAAAACTGTTTTTT.

This sequence joins TRBV6-1 and TRBJ2-7; 7 bases map to TRBD1. This CDR3 is built from 13 residues. With 6 bases clipped from V and 7 bases from J, the junction kept 9 bases outside the gene matches. Germline assignment: CDR1 MNHNS and CDR2 SASEGT. CDR3 nucleotide sequence: TGTGCCAGCAGACCAGGACAGGTTGCAGAGCAGTACTTC. This sequence encodes CASRPGQVAEQYF.